The TCR beta chain under discussion was sequenced for a study of cytomegalovirus exposure and HLA in healthy donors. Use of 60 Vbeta and 13 Jbeta primers characterized the PCR. The repertoire was sequenced with immunoSEQ multiplex PCR; TCRdb's copy has only in-frame clones and lacks some. There are about 120,000 clones in the sample; approximately 78% occur only once, and 9.5% to 13% lies in the top ten. The CDR3 runs 14 residues. Per the germline V gene, CDR1 is LNHDA and CDR2 is SQIVND (reference sequence). The V gene lost 3 bases and the J gene lost 3 bases, with 6 bases spanning the gap. Study-wide findings and caveats: Relative to the approximately 670-donor mean, N-insertions were reportedly fewer in an Asian-associated ancestry cluster in a later analysis. TCR beta V segments were, for the most part, productive about 90% or about 30% of the time in an earlier analysis.

This clone was observed a few times. Antigen unknown. Sequencing used PBMCs. This sequence originates from a man aged 25-45 years in good health and CMV-seropositive. This sequence joins TRBV19 and TRBJ2-6, with D unclear. CDR3: CASSIGSGANVLTF. CDR3 bases: TGTGCCAGTAGTATCGGTAGTGGGGCCAACGTCCTGACTTTC.